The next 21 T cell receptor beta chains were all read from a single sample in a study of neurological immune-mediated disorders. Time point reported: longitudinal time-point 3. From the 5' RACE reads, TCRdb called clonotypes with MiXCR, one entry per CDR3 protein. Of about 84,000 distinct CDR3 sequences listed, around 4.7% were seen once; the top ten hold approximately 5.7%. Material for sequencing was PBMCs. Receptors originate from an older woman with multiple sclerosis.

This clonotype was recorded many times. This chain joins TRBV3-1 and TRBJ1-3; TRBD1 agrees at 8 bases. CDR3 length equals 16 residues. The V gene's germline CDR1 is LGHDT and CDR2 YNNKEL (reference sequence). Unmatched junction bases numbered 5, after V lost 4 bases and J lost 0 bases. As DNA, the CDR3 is TGTGCCAGCAGCCCCTGGACAGGGATCTCTGGAAACACCATATATTTT. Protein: CASSPWTGISGNTIYF.

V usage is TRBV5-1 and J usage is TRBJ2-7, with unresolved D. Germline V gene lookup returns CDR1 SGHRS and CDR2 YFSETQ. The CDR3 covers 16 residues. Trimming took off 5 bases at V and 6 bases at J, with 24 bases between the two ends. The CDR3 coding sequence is TGCGCCAGCAGTTCGCACCCCCGTGACAAGGGCACCGAGCAGTACTTC. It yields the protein CASSSHPRDKGTEQYF.

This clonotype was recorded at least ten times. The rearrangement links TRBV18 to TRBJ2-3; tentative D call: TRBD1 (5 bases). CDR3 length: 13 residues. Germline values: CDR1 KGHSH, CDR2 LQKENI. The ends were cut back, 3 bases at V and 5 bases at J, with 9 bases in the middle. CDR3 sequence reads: CASSPQGIDTQYF. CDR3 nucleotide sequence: TGTGCCAGCTCACCTCAGGGAATAGATACGCAGTATTTT.

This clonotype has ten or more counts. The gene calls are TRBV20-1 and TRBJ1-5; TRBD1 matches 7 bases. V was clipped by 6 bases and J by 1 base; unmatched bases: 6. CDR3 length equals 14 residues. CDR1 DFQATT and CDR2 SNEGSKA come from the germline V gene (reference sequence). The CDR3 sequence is CSAAVGQSNQPQHF. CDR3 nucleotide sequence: TGCAGTGCCGCGGTGGGACAGAGCAATCAGCCCCAGCATTTT.

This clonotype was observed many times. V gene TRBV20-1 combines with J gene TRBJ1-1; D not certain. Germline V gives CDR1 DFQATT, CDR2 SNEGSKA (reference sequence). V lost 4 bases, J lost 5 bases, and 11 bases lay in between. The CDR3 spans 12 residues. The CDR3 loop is CSAMAGWTEAFF. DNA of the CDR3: TGCAGTGCTATGGCAGGATGGACTGAAGCTTTCTTT.

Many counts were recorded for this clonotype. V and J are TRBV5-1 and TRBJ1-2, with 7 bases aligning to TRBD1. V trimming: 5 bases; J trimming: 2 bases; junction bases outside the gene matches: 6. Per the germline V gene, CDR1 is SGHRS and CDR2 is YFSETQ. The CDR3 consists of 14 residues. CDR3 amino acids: CASRSQGRNYGYTF. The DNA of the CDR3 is TGCGCCAGCAGATCACAGGGGCGAAACTATGGCTACACCTTC.

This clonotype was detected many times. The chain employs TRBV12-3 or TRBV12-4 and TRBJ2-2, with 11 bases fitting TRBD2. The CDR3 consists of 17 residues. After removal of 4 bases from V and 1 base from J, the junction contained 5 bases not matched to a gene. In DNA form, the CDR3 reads TGTGCCAGCAGTTCCGGACTAGCGGGCGGGAACACCGGGGAGCTGTTTTTT. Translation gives CASSSGLAGGNTGELFF.

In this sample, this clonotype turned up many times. The CDR3 is CSATVGQEDIQYF. The CDR3 DNA reads TGCAGTGCTACCGTGGGACAGGAGGACATTCAGTACTTC. The rearrangement links TRBV20-1 to TRBJ2-4, with TRBD1 matching 8 bases. Trimming cost V 4 bases and J 8 bases; bases outside gene matches: 7. Germline CDR1 and CDR2: DFQATT and SNEGSKA (reference sequence). The CDR3 loop spans 13 amino acids.

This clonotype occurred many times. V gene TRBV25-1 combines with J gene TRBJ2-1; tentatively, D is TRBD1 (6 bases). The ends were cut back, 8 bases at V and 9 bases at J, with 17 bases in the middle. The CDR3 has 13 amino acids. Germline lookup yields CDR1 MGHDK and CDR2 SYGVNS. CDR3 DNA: TGTGCCAGCGTCGAGTCAGGGGTCGGTGAGCAGTTCTTC. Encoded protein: CASVESGVGEQFF.

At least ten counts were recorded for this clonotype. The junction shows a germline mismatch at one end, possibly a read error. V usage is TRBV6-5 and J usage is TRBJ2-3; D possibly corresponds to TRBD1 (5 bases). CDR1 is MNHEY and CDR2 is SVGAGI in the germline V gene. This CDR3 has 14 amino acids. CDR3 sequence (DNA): TGTGCCAGCAGTCAAACCCCCCTTGGGGCCAAGTCATCTTTT. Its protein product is CASSQTPLGAKSSF.

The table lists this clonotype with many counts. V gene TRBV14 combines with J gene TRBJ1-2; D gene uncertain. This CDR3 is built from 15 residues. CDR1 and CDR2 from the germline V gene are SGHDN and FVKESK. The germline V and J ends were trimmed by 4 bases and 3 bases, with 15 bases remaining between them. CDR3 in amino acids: CASSRRDPEHYGYTF. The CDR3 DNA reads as TGTGCCAGCAGCCGCCGGGATCCGGAGCACTATGGCTACACCTTC. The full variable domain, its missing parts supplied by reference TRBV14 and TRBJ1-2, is EAGVTQFPSHSVIEKGQTVTLRCDPISGHDNLYWYRRVMGKEIKFLLHFVKESKQDESGMPNNRFLAERTGGTYSTLKVQPAELEDSGVYFCASSRRDPEHYGYTFGSGTRLTVV.

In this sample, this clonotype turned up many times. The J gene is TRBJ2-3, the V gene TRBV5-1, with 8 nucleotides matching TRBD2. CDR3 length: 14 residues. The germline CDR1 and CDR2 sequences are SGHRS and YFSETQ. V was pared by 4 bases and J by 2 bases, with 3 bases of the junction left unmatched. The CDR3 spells CASSRGGLTDTQYF. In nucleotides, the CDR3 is TGCGCCAGCAGCCGGGGGGGTCTCACAGATACGCAGTATTTT.

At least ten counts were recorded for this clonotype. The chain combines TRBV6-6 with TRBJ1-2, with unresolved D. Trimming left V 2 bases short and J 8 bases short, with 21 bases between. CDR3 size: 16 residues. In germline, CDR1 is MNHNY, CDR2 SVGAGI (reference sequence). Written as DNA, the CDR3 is TGTGCCAGCAGTTACATCCCGGTTTGGCAGGCCGGCGGCTACACCTTC. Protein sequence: CASSYIPVWQAGGYTF.

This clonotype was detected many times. The CDR3 loop is CASLWSETQYF. The CDR3 DNA sequence: TGCGCCAGCCTATGGAGCGAGACCCAGTACTTC. The J gene is TRBJ2-5, the V gene TRBV5-1; D is uncertain. This CDR3 region has 11 residues. The germline V gene has CDR1 SGHRS and CDR2 YFSETQ. Trimming removed 7 bases from V and 5 bases from J, with 9 bases in between.

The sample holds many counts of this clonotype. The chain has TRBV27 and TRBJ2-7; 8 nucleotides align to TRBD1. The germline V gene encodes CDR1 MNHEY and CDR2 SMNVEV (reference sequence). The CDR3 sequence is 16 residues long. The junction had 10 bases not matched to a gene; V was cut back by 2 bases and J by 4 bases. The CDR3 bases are TGTGCCAGCAGTTTACCCCGGACAGGGCCGCGATACGAGCAGTACTTC. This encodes CASSLPRTGPRYEQYF.

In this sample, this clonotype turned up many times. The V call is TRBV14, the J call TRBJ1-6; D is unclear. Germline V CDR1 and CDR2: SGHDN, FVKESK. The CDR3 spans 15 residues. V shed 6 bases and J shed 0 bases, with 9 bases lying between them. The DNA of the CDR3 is TGTGCCAGCAGTAACGTCCTCTCCTATAATTCACCCCTCCACTTT. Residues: CASSNVLSYNSPLHF.

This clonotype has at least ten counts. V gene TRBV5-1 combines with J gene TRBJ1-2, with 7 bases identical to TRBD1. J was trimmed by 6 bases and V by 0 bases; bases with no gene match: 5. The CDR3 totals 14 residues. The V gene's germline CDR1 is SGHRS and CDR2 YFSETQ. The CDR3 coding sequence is TGCGCCAGCAGCTTGGGGACAGGCAGGGATGGCTACACCTTC. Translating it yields CASSLGTGRDGYTF.

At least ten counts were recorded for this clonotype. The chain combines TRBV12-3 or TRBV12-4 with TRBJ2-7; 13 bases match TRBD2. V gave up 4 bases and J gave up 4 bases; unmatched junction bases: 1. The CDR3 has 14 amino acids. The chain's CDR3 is CASSSTSGGYEQYF. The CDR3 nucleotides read TGTGCCAGCAGTTCGACTAGCGGGGGGTACGAGCAGTACTTC.

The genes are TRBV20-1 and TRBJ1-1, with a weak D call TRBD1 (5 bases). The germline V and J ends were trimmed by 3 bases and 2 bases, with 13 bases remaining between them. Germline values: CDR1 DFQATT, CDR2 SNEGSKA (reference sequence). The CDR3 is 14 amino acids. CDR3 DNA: TGCAGTGCTAGCGACGGAGGGGAAAACACTGAAGCTTTCTTT. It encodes CSASDGGENTEAFF.

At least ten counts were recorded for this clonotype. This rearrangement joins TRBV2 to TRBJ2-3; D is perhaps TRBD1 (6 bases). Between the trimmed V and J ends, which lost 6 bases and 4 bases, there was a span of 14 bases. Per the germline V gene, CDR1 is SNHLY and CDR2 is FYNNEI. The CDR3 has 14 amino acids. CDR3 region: CASSRDTAPDTQYF. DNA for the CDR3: TGTGCCAGCAGCCGGGACACGGCACCAGATACGCAGTATTTT.

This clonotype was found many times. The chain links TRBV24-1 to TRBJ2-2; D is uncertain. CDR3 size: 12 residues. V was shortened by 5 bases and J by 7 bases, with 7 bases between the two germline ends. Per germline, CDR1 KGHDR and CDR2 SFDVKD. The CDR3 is CATSGGVGELFF. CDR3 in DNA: TGTGCCACCAGTGGGGGTGTCGGGGAGCTGTTTTTT.